This T cell receptor (beta chain) was profiled in a study of shared clonotypes between healthy human individuals. The wider study: The cohort had a couple of women and a few men, ages 18 to 49. There were three CD4 naive, three CD4 memory, two CD8 naive and one CD8 memory plates per donor.

Only in-frame clones appear in the TCRdb table, and some are missing; sequencing was by immunoSEQ multiplex PCR. The sample lists approximately 620,000 clones, less than 98% occurring once. This clone has a handful of counts. What it binds is unknown. Broader study findings: Naive CD4 clonotypes overlapped across a handful of donors at roughly 4.5%. Rarefaction showed sorted-subset sequencing was incomplete despite large depth.

Germline-derived CDR1 and CDR2 are LGHNA and YNFKEQ. V lost 4 bases to trimming and J lost 6 bases, with 16 bases between them. The CDR3 covers 14 residues. V is TRBV4-2 and J is TRBJ2-7; weak D call: TRBD1 (6 bases). The sample was naive CD4+ T cells sorted from blood. Subset here: CD45RA+ positively selected. This clonotype was obtained from a woman aged 25 to 39 in good health. DNA of the CDR3: TGTGCCAGCAGCCTCCCACAGGGTGGGTCCGAGCAGTACTTC. Translating gives CASSLPQGGSEQYF.